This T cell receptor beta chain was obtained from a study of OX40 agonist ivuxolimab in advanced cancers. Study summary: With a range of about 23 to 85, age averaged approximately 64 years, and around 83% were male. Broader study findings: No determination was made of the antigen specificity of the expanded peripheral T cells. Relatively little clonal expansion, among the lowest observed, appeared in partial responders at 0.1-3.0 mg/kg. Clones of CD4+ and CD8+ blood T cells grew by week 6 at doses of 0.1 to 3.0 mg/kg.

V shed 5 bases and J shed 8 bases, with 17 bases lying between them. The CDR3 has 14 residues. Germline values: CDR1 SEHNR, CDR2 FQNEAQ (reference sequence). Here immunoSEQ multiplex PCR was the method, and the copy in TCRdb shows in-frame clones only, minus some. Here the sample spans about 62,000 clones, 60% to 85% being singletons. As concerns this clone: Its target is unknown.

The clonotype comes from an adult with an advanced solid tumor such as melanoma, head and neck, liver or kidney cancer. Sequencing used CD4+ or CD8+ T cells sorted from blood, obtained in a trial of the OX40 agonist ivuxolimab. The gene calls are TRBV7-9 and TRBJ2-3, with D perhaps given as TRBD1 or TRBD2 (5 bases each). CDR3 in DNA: TGTGCCAGCAGCCCTCGGGACCCGCCTCGTACGCAGTATTTT. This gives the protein CASSPRDPPRTQYF.